This T cell receptor beta chain emerged from a study of identical twins. TCRdb recomputed calls from the 5' RACE reads with MiXCR, one row per CDR3 protein. The sample has just under 650,000 distinct CDR3 sequences, just over 7% seen once. This clonotype was found many times. These same data were also listed under a study on yellow fever vaccine responses in identical twins.

The sequence was obtained from a woman under 30 in good health. Sequenced material: PBMCs.

CDR3 sequence (DNA): TGTGCCAGCAGGAGCGGACAGAGCAATCAGCCCCAGCATTTT. It is translated as CASRSGQSNQPQHF. The chain is built from TRBV12-3 or TRBV12-4 and TRBJ1-5; D perhaps matches TRBD1 (6 bases). V lost 6 bases to trimming and J lost 1 base, with 10 bases between them. This CDR3 spans 14 amino acids.